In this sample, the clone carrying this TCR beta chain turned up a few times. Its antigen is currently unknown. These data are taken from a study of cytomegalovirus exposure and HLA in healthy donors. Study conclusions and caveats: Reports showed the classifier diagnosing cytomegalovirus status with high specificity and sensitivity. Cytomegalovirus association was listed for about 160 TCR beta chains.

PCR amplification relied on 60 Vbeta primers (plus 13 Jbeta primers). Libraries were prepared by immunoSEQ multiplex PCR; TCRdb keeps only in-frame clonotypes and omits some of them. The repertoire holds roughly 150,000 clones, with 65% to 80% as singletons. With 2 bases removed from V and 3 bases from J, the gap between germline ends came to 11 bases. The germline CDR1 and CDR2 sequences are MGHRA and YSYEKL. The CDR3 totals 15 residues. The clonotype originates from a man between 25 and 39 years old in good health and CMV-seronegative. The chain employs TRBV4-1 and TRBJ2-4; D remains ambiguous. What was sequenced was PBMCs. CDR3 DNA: TGCGCCAGCAGCCAACACCATCGAGGCAAAAACATTCAGTACTTC. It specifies CASSQHHRGKNIQYF.